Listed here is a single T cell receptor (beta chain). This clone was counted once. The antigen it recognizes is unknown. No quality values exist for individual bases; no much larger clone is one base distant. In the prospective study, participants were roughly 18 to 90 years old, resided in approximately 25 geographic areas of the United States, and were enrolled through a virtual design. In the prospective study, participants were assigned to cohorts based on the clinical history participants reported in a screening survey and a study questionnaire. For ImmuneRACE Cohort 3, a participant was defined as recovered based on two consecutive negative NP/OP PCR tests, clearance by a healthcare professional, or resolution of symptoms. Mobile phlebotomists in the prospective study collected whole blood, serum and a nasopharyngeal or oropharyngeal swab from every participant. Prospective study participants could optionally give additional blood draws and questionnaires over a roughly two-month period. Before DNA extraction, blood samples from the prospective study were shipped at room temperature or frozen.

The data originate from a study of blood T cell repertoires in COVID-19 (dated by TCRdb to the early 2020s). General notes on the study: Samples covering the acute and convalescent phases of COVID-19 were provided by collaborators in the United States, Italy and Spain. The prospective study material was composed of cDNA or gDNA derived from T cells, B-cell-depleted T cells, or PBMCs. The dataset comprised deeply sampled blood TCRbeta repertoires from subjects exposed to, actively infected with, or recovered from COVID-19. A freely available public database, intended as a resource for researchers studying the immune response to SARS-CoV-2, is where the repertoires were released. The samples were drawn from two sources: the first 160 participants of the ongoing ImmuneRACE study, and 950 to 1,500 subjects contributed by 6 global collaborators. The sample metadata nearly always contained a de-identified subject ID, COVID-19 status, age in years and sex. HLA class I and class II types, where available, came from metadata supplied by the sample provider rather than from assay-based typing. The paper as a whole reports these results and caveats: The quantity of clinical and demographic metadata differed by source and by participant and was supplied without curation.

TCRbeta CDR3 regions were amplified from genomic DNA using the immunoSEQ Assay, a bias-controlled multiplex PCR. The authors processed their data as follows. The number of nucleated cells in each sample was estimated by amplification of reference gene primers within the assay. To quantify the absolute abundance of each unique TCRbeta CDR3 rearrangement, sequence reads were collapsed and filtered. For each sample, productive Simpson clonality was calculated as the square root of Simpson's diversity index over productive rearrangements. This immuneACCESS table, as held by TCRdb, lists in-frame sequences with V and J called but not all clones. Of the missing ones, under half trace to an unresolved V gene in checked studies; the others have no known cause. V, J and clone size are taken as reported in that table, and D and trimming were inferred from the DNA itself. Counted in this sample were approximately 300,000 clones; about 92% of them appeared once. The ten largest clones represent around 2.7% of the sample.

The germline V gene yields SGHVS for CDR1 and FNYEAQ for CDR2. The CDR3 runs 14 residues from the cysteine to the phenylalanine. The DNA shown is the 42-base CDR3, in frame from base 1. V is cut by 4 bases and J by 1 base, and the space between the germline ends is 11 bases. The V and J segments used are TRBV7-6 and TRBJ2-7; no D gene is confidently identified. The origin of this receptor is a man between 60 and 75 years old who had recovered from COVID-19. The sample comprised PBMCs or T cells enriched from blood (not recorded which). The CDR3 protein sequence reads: CASSSRQKSYEQYF. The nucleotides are TGTGCCAGCAGCTCCCGACAAAAATCCTACGAGCAGTACTTC.